These 17 T cell receptor beta chains originate from one sample sequenced in a study of blood T cell repertoires in COVID-19. Sequencing was performed with immunoSEQ multiplex PCR; in TCRdb, only in-frame clones are kept and a portion is missing. The table records 250,000 or so clones, 84% of them present only once. Sequenced input: peripheral blood. The origin of the receptors is a man aged 50 to 59 with acute or convalescent COVID-19.

This clone was observed a single time. The J gene is TRBJ1-2, the V gene TRBV11-1, with D perhaps TRBD1 (6 bases). Germline CDR1 is SGHAT and CDR2 is FQDESV (reference sequence). The length of the CDR3 is 14 residues. V was cut by 5 bases and J by 6 bases, with 16 bases left in between. CDR3 region: CASSPRTAVDGYTF. CDR3 DNA sequence: TGTGCCAGCAGCCCCCGGACAGCTGTGGATGGCTACACCTTC.

This clone was detected only once. The chain is built from TRBV11-3 and TRBJ1-1, with D perhaps TRBD1 (5 bases). V was trimmed by 3 bases and J by 3 bases, leaving 14 bases between them. The CDR3 contains 15 residues. Germline-derived CDR1 and CDR2 are SGHNT and YENEEA. This chain's CDR3 is CASSFEGVGDTEAFF. The CDR3 DNA reads as TGTGCCAGCAGCTTCGAAGGCGTAGGGGACACTGAAGCTTTCTTT.

The chain joins TRBV11-3 to TRBJ1-2, with D hard to call. The CDR3 has 13 residues. Trimming took off 3 bases at V and 6 bases at J, with 11 bases between the two ends. Germline CDR1 reads SGHNT; CDR2 reads YENEEA. For the CDR3, the DNA is TGTGCCAGCAGCTTTTCACAGCTCCATGGCTACACCTTC. It is translated as CASSFSQLHGYTF.

This clone was recorded once. V is TRBV27 and J is TRBJ2-7, with D unclear. The CDR3 has 13 amino acids. V dropped 2 bases and J dropped 3 bases, with 8 bases sitting between them. CDR1 and CDR2 from the germline V gene are MNHEY and SMNVEV (reference sequence). CDR3 sequence (DNA): TGTGCCAGCAGTTTAAGAGCTAACTACGAGCAGTACTTC. This translates into CASSLRANYEQYF.

This clone was seen only once. V is TRBV7-9 and J is TRBJ1-3, with D possibly TRBD1 on 5 matching bases. In germline, CDR1 is SEHNR, CDR2 FQNEAQ (reference sequence). Trimming took 5 bases from V and 8 from J, leaving 19 bases between them. The CDR3 length is 15 residues. Written as DNA, the CDR3 is TGTGCCAGCAGCACAGGTGCGGCAGCCGGAGACACCATATATTTT. Its translation is CASSTGAAAGDTIYF.

The V and J genes are TRBV21-1 and TRBJ1-5; no DNA check was done on the table's D call, TRBD1. TRBV21-1 corresponds to a pseudogene. CDR3 length: 14 amino acids. This chain's CDR3 is CASSRRQGDQPQHF. CDR3 nucleotides: TGTGCCAGCAGCCGTCGACAGGGGGATCAGCCCCAGCATTTT.

The J gene is TRBJ2-6, the V gene TRBV11-3; D possibly corresponds to TRBD1 (5 bases). CDR3 length: 19 amino acids. V was trimmed by 5 bases and J by 3 bases, leaving 23 bases between them. From germline, CDR1 is SGHNT and CDR2 YENEEA. The CDR3 DNA reads TGTGCCAGCAGCCCCGGACATGGTCAAAGGGTATTTGGGGCCAACGTCCTGACTTTC. Amino acid sequence: CASSPGHGQRVFGANVLTF.

The chain uses TRBV11-3 and TRBJ2-7, with TRBD1 identical over 10 bases. Germline CDR1 reads SGHNT; CDR2 reads YENEEA. This CDR3 spans 16 amino acids. The V gene end was trimmed by 5 bases and the J gene end by 2 bases; junction bases not matched to a gene: 9. The CDR3 bases are TGTGCCAGCAGCACTAGACAGGGGGCAACAACCTACGAGCAGTACTTC. Translating gives CASSTRQGATTYEQYF. Full variable domain (missing parts from reference TRBV11-3 and TRBJ2-7): EAGVVQSPRYKIIEKKQPVAFWCNPISGHNTLYWYLQNLGQGPELLIRYENEEAVDDSQLPKDRFSAERLKGVDSTLKIQPAELGDSAVYLCASSTRQGATTYEQYFGPGTRLTVT.

The chain combines TRBV19 with TRBJ1-5, with 7 bases matching TRBD1. The V and J ends lost 2 bases and 6 bases, in that order; junction bases with no gene match: 7. This CDR3 is 15 amino acids long. Germline loops: CDR1 LNHDA, CDR2 SQIVND (reference sequence). CDR3 nucleotides: TGTGCCAGTAGTATAAGGTCAGGACAGGCTCAGCCCCAGCATTTT. Translation gives CASSIRSGQAQPQHF.

The chain employs TRBV25-1 and TRBJ2-1; 14 nucleotides agree with TRBD2. The junction had 9 bases not matched to a gene; V was cut back by 2 bases and J by 9 bases. Germline CDR1 MGHDK, CDR2 SYGVNS. This CDR3 region has 17 residues. CDR3 nucleotide sequence: TGTGCCAGCAGTGAAAAACCGGGACTAGCGGGAGTTGGTGAGCAGTTCTTC. Protein: CASSEKPGLAGVGEQFF.

CDR3 loop: CASSYLRADEKLFF. Here the CDR3 DNA reads TGTGCCAGCAGTTATTTGCGGGCGGATGAAAAACTGTTTTTT. The V gene is TRBV6-6, the J gene TRBJ1-4; D unresolved. CDR3 length: 14 residues. Germline lookup yields CDR1 MNHNY and CDR2 SVGAGI (reference sequence). V was clipped by 3 bases and J by 6 bases, with 11 bases between them.

The V gene is TRBV27, the J gene TRBJ1-2; maybe TRBD1 (6 bases). Germline V CDR1 and CDR2: MNHEY, SMNVEV (reference sequence). The CDR3 runs 20 residues. V was trimmed by 2 bases and J by 0 bases, leaving 25 bases between them. CDR3 amino acids: CASSLTVWKGQEISNYGYTF. The CDR3 coding sequence is TGTGCCAGCAGTTTAACGGTATGGAAGGGACAAGAGATATCTAACTATGGCTACACCTTC.

This clone appeared a single time. The V gene is TRBV4-1, the J gene TRBJ1-2; D is unresolved. Looked up from germline, CDR1 is MGHRA and CDR2 is YSYEKL. The CDR3 spans 17 residues. The ends were cut back, 3 bases at V and 0 bases at J, with 17 bases in the middle. CDR3 protein: CASSHPFEAYPNYGYTF. Written as DNA, the CDR3 is TGCGCCAGCAGCCACCCCTTTGAGGCGTATCCTAACTATGGCTACACCTTC.

V usage is TRBV15 and J usage is TRBJ1-4, with 8 bases fitting TRBD1. Unmatched junction bases numbered 6, after V lost 1 base and J lost 8 bases. There are 15 residues in the CDR3. Germline values: CDR1 LNHNV, CDR2 YYDKDF (reference sequence). DNA of the CDR3: TGTGCCACCAGCAGAGGGGGGACAGGCGTCGAAAAACTGTTTTTT. It is translated as CATSRGGTGVEKLFF. Using reference TRBV15 and TRBJ1-4 for the parts outside the CDR3, the full variable domain is DAMVIQNPRYQVTQFGKPVTLSCSQTLNHNVMYWYQQKSSQAPKLLFHYYDKDFNNEADTPDNFQSRRPNTSFCFLDIRSPGLGDTAMYLCATSRGGTGVEKLFFGSGTQLSVL.

The rearrangement joins TRBV5-6 to TRBJ2-7, with 7 bases that match TRBD1. This CDR3 has 14 amino acids. V shed 0 bases and J 2 bases; nucleotides not matched to a gene: 2. The germline gives CDR1 SGHDT, CDR2 YYEEEE. The CDR3 nucleotides read TGTGCCAGCAGCTTGGGGCAGGGGGCCTACGAGCAGTACTTC. Translated, it gives CASSLGQGAYEQYF.

The genes are TRBV5-1 and TRBJ1-2; a weak D match, TRBD1 (5 bases). This CDR3 is built from 15 residues. Germline CDR1 reads SGHRS; CDR2 reads YFSETQ. V was trimmed by 0 bases and J by 0 bases, leaving 9 bases between them. The CDR3 region has the DNA TGCGCCAGCAGCTTGGCAGGGAACGCTAACTATGGCTACACCTTC. It specifies CASSLAGNANYGYTF.

The gene calls are TRBV18 and TRBJ1-1; D might be TRBD1 (6 bases). CDR1 KGHSH and CDR2 LQKENI come from the germline V gene. The length of the CDR3 is 15 residues. Trimming took off 0 bases at V and 10 bases at J, with 18 bases between the two ends. The CDR3 DNA reads as TGTGCCAGCTCACCACCCGGGACACCCGGTTTGCGAGCTTTCTTT. It is translated as CASSPPGTPGLRAFF.